The TCR beta chain described here comes from a study of long-term antiretroviral therapy in people with HIV. Points from the study as a whole: Repertoires with HIV possessed tighter CDR3 length spans than those of controls.

No donor had fewer than one pre-ART PBMC sample or fewer than two post-ART PBMC samples. Survey-level immunoSEQ v3.0 assays were run. TCRdb's table, derived via immunoSEQ multiplex PCR, lists solely in-frame clones and lacks some. The data contain over 25,000 clones, 95% to 98% of them singletons. This clone came up once. The antigen is not known. Germline CDR1 reads GTSNPN; CDR2 reads SVGIG (reference sequence). The CDR3 loop spans 12 amino acids. The V and J ends lost 5 bases and 2 bases respectively, with 10 bases between them. The genes are TRBV30 and TRBJ2-7; D not resolved. Sequencing used unsorted PBMCs, obtained 7.6 years after starting antiretroviral therapy. This clonotype originated in a man aged 25-40 years with HIV. The CDR3 nucleotides read TGTGCCTGGGGAGAAGGAGCCTACGAGCAGTACTTC. It encodes CAWGEGAYEQYF.